The sequence of this T cell receptor (beta chain) was determined in a study of T cell responses to AZD1222 COVID-19 vaccine. General observations from the study: Just a handful of AZD1222 recipients tested seropositive at baseline. The CD4 TCRs associated with vaccination extended across spike and predominated at 160-218 and 743-854.

On this clone: The target antigen is unknown.

TCRdb keeps only in-frame clones here, not all; method: immunoSEQ multiplex PCR. This table has some 120,000 clones, about 86% appearing once. CDR3 size: 15 residues. Germline loops: CDR1 SGDLS, CDR2 YYNGEE. After removal of 3 bases from V and 3 bases from J, the junction contained 7 bases not matched to a gene. The material was peripheral blood, obtained on day 0 of AZD1222 vaccination. The rearrangement joins TRBV9 to TRBJ1-1; 8 bases match TRBD1. The receptor was derived from an adult in good health. In DNA, the CDR3 is TGTGCCAGCAGCGGACGACAGGGGTGGGACACTGAAGCTTTCTTT. Amino acid sequence: CASSGRQGWDTEAFF.